This T cell receptor (beta chain) was profiled in a study of shared clonotypes between healthy human individuals. Produced via immunoSEQ multiplex PCR; TCRdb's table is partial and in-frame only. The sample shows about 520,000 clones, roughly 95% of them seen only once. The CDR3 is made up of 15 amino acids. Germline V gene sequence: CDR1 SGDLS, CDR2 YYNGEE. The V and J ends lost 4 bases and 7 bases respectively, with 18 bases between them. The chain employs TRBV9 and TRBJ2-1; D is perhaps TRBD1 (6 bases). The sample taken for sequencing was naive CD4+ T cells sorted from blood. Regarding subset: CD45RA+ positively selected. This receptor was taken from a woman in her twenties or thirties in good health. The CDR3 bases are TGTGCCAGCAGCCTCAGGGGTCAGCGTTTTAATGAGCAGTTCTTC. This sequence encodes CASSLRGQRFNEQFF. The whole variable domain, remainder taken from reference TRBV9 and TRBJ2-1, is DSGVTQTPKHLITATGQRVTLRCSPRSGDLSVYWYQQSLDQGLQFLIQYYNGEERAKGNILERFSAQQFPDLHSELNLSSLELGDSALYFCASSLRGQRFNEQFFGPGTRLTVL.